The sequence of this T cell receptor beta chain was determined in a study of technical replicates of blood from a few donors. V was clipped by 9 bases and J by 0 bases; unmatched bases: 9. The CDR3 has 15 amino acids. The V gene's germline CDR1 is SNHLY and CDR2 FYNNEI. Method: immunoSEQ multiplex PCR; TCRdb's copy keeps in-frame clones and lacks some. The sample shows more than 65,000 clones, roughly 95% of them seen only once. This chain links TRBV2 with TRBJ2-3; TRBD1 matches at 7 bases. Sequenced: T cells isolated from PBMCs. The TCR originated in a human donor in good health. The CDR3 bases are TGTGCCAGTACTAATGGGGACAGCAGCACAGATACGCAGTATTTT. It yields the protein CASTNGDSSTDTQYF.